This T cell receptor beta chain was identified during a study of blood T cells in healthy people across ages. About the research overall: Template switching retrieved approximately one barcoded beta molecule for each two T cells.

A second PCR of 7 to 11 cycles used a sample-barcoded 5' primer and a J-beta primer mix. Each of the cDNA molecules was tagged by a template-switch adaptor with 12 random nucleotides. TCRdb re-analysed the 5' RACE reads in MiXCR, keeping a single row per CDR3 protein. The sample lists under 1,000,000 distinct CDR3 sequences, roughly 34% seen once, with approximately 12% in the top ten. This CDR3 has 13 amino acids. V was trimmed by 6 bases and J by 5 bases, leaving 16 bases between them. Germline assignment: CDR1 SQVTM and CDR2 ANQGSEA. This clonotype has at least ten counts. This clonotype originated in a young man in good health. J is TRBJ2-5 and V is TRBV29-1, with D maybe TRBD2 (5 bases). Sequenced sample: blood. CDR3 sequence (DNA): TGCAGCGTCGTAGAGGGTGCGGCGGAGACCCAGTACTTC. Amino acid sequence: CSVVEGAAETQYF.